The 13 T cell receptor beta chains below come from one sample, sequenced in a study of cytomegalovirus exposure and HLA in healthy donors. Researchers ran the PCR with 60 Vbeta and 13 Jbeta primers. Clones were sequenced by immunoSEQ multiplex PCR, and TCRdb holds only the in-frame ones, with some missing. Counted here are about 140,000 clones, more than 75% occurring once; the ten biggest clones make up roughly 3.1%. The sequencing input was PBMCs. These receptors were obtained from a man aged 18 to 35 in good health and CMV-seropositive.

The chain links TRBV28 to TRBJ1-1, with D tentatively TRBD1 (6 bases). V lost 2 bases and J lost 4, with 14 bases in between. CDR3 size: 15 residues. Germline CDR1 reads MDHEN; CDR2 reads SYDVKM. CDR3 residues: CASSLRGSGITEAFF. The CDR3 region has the DNA TGTGCCAGCAGTTTAAGGGGGTCCGGTATCACTGAAGCTTTCTTT.

J is TRBJ2-5 and V is TRBV28, with TRBD1 identical over 8 bases. CDR1 and CDR2 (germline): MDHEN, SYDVKM. The trim removed 3 bases at V and 1 base at J, leaving 7 bases unmatched. The CDR3 runs to 16 residues. The CDR3 DNA is TGTGCCAGCAGTTTGGGGGACAGGTTCCTCCAAGAGACCCAGTACTTC. Translated: CASSLGDRFLQETQYF.

The chain uses TRBV4-1 and TRBJ1-5; perhaps TRBD1 as D (6 bases). The germline V gene has CDR1 MGHRA and CDR2 YSYEKL. V lost 1 base to trimming and J lost 5 bases, with 9 bases between them. The CDR3 has 14 amino acids. Written as DNA, the CDR3 is TGCGCCAGCAGCCAAGCACAGGGTGATCAGCCCCAGCATTTT. It translates to CASSQAQGDQPQHF.

This clone was detected only once. The V gene is TRBV25-1, the J gene TRBJ1-2, with D unresolved. Germline V gene sequence: CDR1 MGHDK, CDR2 SYGVNS. V lost 3 bases to trimming and J lost 0 bases, with 5 bases between them. There are 13 residues in the CDR3. CDR3 protein: CASSDFANYGYTF. The CDR3 nucleotides are TGTGCCAGCAGTGATTTCGCTAACTATGGCTACACCTTC.

DNA for the CDR3: TGTGCCAGCAGTGGGGGCGGGACAGGGATCCTTGAAGCTTTCTTT. Translating gives CASSGGGTGILEAFF. This chain joins TRBV2 and TRBJ1-1; 9 nucleotides match TRBD1. The V and J ends lost 4 bases and 7 bases, in that order; junction bases with no gene match: 10. Germline lookup yields CDR1 SNHLY and CDR2 FYNNEI. The CDR3 consists of 15 residues.

The rearrangement links TRBV28 to TRBJ2-7, with TRBD2 identical over 8 bases. The trim removed 3 bases at V and 3 bases at J, leaving 1 base unmatched. Germline V gene sequence: CDR1 MDHEN, CDR2 SYDVKM. The CDR3 length is 13 residues. CDR3 residues: CASSFSGSYEQYF. In nucleotides, the CDR3 is TGTGCCAGCAGTTTCAGCGGGAGCTACGAGCAGTACTTC.

The chain has TRBV28 and TRBJ2-3, with D possibly TRBD2 on 5 matching bases. CDR3 length: 11 amino acids. The V and J ends lost 5 bases and 11 bases respectively, with 11 bases between them. CDR1 is MDHEN, CDR2 SYDVKM, per germline. The chain's CDR3 is CASSTTGGQYF. Here the CDR3 DNA reads TGTGCCAGCAGTACCACTGGAGGGCAGTATTTT.

The chain uses TRBV4-1 and TRBJ2-7; no definite D call. The CDR3 extends over 13 amino acids. Per germline, CDR1 MGHRA and CDR2 YSYEKL. Trimming left V 2 bases short and J 5 bases short, with 10 bases between. CDR3 amino acids: CASSQLTVHEQYF. Here the CDR3 DNA reads TGCGCCAGCAGCCAACTCACAGTTCACGAGCAGTACTTC.

This chain uses TRBV2 with TRBJ2-7; 8 nucleotides match TRBD2. The CDR3 has 15 residues. From germline, CDR1 is SNHLY and CDR2 FYNNEI. Trimming at V came to 2 bases and at J to 3 bases, leaving 6 bases not matched to a gene. The CDR3 sequence: CASSESGSGFYEQYF. CDR3 bases: TGTGCCAGCAGTGAAAGCGGGAGTGGTTTCTACGAGCAGTACTTC.

The genes are TRBV5-1 and TRBJ2-7; possibly TRBD1 for D (6 bases). Trimming removed 3 bases from V and 4 bases from J, with 8 bases in between. Germline loops: CDR1 SGHRS, CDR2 YFSETQ. The CDR3 contains 12 residues. CDR3 nucleotides: TGCGCCAGCAGCTGGGGGCTTTACGAGCAGTACTTC. Amino acids: CASSWGLYEQYF.

The chain carries TRBV6-1 and TRBJ1-1; D possibly corresponds to TRBD1 (6 bases). V was pared by 5 bases and J by 2 bases, with 9 bases between. This CDR3 comprises 13 residues. Germline V gene sequence: CDR1 MNHNS, CDR2 SASEGT. CDR3 DNA sequence: TGTGCCAGCAGTATACAGGGAAACACTGAAGCTTTCTTT. It encodes CASSIQGNTEAFF.

This clone has just one count. This sequence joins TRBV15 and TRBJ1-5, with 8 positions matching TRBD1. The CDR3 is made up of 15 amino acids. Germline-derived CDR1 and CDR2 are LNHNV and YYDKDF (reference sequence). Losses at the gene ends were 0 bases for V and 5 bases for J; bases not matched to a gene: 3. Here the CDR3 reads CATSRDGQGHQPQHF. The CDR3 DNA sequence: TGTGCCACCAGCAGAGATGGACAGGGACATCAGCCCCAGCATTTT.

V usage is TRBV5-6 and J usage is TRBJ2-5; 13 positions match TRBD2. V was pared by 7 bases and J by 1 base, with 4 bases of the junction left unmatched. Germline CDR1 reads SGHDT; CDR2 reads YYEEEE. This CDR3 comprises 15 residues. CDR3: CASALAGGIQETQYF. CDR3 nucleotide sequence: TGTGCCAGCGCACTAGCGGGAGGGATCCAAGAGACCCAGTACTTC.